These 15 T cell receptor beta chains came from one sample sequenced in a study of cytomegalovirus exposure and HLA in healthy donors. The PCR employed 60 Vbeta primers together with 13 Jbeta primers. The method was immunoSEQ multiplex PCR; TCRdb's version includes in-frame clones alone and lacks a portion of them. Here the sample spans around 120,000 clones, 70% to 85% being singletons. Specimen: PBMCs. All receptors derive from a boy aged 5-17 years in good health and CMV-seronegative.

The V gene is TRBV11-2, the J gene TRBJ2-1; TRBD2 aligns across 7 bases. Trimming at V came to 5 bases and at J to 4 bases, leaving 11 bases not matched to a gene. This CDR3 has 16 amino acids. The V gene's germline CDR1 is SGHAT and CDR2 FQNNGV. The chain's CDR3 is CASSPWPSGMYNEQFF. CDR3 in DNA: TGTGCCAGCAGCCCCTGGCCCAGCGGGATGTACAATGAGCAGTTCTTC.

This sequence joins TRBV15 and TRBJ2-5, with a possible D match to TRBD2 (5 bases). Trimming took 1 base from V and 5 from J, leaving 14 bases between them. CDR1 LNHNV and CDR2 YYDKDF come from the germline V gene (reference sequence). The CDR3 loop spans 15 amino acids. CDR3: CATSRGIGGVETQYF. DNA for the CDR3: TGTGCCACCAGCAGAGGGATTGGAGGAGTGGAGACCCAGTACTTC.

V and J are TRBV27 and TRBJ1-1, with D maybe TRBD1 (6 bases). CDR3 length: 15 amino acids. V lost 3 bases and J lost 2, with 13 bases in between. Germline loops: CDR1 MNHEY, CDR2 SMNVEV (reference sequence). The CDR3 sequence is CASSFFAGGNTEAFF. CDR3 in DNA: TGTGCCAGCAGTTTCTTTGCGGGGGGCAACACTGAAGCTTTCTTT.

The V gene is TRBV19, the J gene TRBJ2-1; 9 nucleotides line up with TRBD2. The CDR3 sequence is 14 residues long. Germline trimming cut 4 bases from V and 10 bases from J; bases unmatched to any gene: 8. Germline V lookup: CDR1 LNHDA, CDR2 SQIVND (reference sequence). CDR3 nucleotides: TGTGCCAGTAGTAGACCGGGACTAGCTTTGGAGCAGTTCTTC. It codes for CASSRPGLALEQFF.

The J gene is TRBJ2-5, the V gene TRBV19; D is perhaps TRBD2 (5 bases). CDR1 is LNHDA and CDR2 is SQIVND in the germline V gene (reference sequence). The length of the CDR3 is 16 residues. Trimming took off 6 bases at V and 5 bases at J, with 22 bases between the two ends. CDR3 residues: CASSPKRSELRETQYF. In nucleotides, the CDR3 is TGTGCCAGTAGCCCGAAGCGGAGCGAATTGAGGGAGACCCAGTACTTC.

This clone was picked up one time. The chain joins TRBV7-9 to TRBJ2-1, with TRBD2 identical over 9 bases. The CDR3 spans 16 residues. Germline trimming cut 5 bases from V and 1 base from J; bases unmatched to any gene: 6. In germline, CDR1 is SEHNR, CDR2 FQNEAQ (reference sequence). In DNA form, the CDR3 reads TGTGCCAGCAGCCCGACTAGCGGCGGTTCCTACAATGAGCAGTTCTTC. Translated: CASSPTSGGSYNEQFF. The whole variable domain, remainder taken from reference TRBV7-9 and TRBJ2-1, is DTGVSQNPRHKITKRGQNVTFRCDPISEHNRLYWYRQTLGQGPEFLTYFQNEAQLEKSRLLSDRFSAERPKGSFSTLEIQRTEQGDSAMYLCASSPTSGGSYNEQFFGPGTRLTVL.

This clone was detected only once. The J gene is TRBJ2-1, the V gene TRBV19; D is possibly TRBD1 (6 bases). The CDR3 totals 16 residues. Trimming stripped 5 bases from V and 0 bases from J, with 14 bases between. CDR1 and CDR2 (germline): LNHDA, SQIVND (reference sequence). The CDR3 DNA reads TGTGCCAGTAGTTTCTCAGGACAGAGCTCCTACAATGAGCAGTTCTTC. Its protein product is CASSFSGQSSYNEQFF.

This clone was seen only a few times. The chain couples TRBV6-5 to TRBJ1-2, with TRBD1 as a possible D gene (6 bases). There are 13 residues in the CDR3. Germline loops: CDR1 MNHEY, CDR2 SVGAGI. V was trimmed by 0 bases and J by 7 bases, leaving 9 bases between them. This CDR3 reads CASSYSGGAGYTF. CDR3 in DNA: TGTGCCAGCAGTTACTCAGGGGGAGCTGGCTACACCTTC.

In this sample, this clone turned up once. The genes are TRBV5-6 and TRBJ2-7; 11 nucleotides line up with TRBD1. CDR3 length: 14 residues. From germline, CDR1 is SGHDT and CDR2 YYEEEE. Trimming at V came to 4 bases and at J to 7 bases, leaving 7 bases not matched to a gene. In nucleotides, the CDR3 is TGTGCCAGCAGCCTCGGACAGGGGGCCCGAGAGCAGTACTTC. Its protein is CASSLGQGAREQYF.

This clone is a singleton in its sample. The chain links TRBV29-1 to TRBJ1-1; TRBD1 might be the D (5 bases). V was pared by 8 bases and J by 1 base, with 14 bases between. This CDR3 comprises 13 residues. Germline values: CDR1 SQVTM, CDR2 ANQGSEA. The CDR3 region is CSSRTGPNTEAFF. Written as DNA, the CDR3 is TGCAGCTCCCGCACAGGCCCGAACACTGAAGCTTTCTTT. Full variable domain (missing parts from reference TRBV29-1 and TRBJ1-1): SAVISQKPSRDICQRGTSLTIQCQVDSQVTMMFWYRQQPGQSLTLIATANQGSEATYESGFVIDKFPISRPNLTFSTLTVSNMSPEDSSIYLCSSRTGPNTEAFFGQGTRLTVV.

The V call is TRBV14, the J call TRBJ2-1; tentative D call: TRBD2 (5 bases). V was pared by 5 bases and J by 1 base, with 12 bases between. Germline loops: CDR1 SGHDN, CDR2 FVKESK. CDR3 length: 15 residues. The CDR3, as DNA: TGTGCCAGCAGCGTCCGGAGAGGGTCCTACAATGAGCAGTTCTTC. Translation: CASSVRRGSYNEQFF.

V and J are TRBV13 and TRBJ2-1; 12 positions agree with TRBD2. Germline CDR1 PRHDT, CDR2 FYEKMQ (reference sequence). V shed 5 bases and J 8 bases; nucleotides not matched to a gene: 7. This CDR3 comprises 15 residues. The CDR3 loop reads CASSPSGRGEDEQFF. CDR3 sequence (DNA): TGTGCCAGCAGCCCTAGCGGGAGGGGTGAGGATGAGCAGTTCTTC. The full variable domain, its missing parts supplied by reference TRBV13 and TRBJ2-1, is AAGVIQSPRHLIKEKRETATLKCYPIPRHDTVYWYQQGPGQDPQFLISFYEKMQSDKGSIPDRFSAQQFSDYHSELNMSSLELGDSALYFCASSPSGRGEDEQFFGPGTRLTVL.

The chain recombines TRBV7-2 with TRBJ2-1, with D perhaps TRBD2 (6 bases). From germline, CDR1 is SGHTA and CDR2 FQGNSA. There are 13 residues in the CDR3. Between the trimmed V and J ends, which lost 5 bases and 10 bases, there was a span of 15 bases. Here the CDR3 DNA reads TGTGCCAGCAGCCAACCTGGGAGGAGGGAGCAGTTCTTC. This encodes CASSQPGRREQFF.

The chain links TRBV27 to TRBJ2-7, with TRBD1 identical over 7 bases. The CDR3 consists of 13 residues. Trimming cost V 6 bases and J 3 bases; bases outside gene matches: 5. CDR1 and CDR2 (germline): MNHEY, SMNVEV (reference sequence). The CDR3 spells CASSLTGNYEQYF. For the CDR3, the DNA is TGTGCCAGCAGCCTGACAGGGAACTACGAGCAGTACTTC.

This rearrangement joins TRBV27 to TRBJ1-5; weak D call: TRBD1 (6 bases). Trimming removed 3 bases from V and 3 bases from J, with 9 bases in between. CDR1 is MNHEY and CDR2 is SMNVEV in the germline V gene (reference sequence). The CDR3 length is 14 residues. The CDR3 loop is CASSFNRANQPQHF. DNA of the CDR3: TGTGCCAGCAGTTTTAACAGGGCCAATCAGCCCCAGCATTTT.